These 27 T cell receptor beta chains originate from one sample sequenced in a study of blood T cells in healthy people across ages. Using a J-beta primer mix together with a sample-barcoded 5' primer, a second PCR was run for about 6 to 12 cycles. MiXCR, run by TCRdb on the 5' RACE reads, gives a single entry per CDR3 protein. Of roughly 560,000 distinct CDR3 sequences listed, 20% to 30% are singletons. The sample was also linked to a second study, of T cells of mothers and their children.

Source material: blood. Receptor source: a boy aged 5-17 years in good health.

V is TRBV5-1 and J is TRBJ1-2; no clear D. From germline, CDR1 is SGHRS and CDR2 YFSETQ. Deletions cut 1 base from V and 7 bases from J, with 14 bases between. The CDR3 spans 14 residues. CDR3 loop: CASSLNQARSGYTF. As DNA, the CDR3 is TGCGCCAGCAGCTTGAACCAGGCACGATCTGGCTACACCTTC.

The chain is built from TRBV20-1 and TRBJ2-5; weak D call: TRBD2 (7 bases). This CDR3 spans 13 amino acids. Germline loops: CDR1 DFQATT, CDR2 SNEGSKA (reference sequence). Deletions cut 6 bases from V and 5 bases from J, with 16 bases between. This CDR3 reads CSALAGARETQYF. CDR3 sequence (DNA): TGCAGTGCCCTCGCGGGGGCACGGGAGACCCAGTACTTC.

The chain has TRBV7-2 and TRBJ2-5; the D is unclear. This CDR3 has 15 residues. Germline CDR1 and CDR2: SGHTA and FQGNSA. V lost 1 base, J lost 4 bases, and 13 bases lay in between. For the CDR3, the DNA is TGTGCCAGCAGCTTAGGGGTATGGGCTGGAGAGACCCAGTACTTC. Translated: CASSLGVWAGETQYF. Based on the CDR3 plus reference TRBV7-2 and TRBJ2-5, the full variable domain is GAGVSQSPSNKVTEKGKDVELRCDPISGHTALYWYRQSLGQGLEFLIYFQGNSAPDKSGLPSDRFSAERTGGSVSTLTIQRTQQEDSAVYLCASSLGVWAGETQYFGPGTRLLVL.

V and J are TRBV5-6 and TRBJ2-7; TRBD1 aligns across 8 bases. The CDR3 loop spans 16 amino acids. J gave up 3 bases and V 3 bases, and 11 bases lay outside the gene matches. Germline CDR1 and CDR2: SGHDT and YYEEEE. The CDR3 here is CASSSVADTGGYEQYF. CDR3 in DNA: TGTGCCAGCAGCTCGGTGGCGGATACAGGGGGCTACGAGCAGTACTTC.

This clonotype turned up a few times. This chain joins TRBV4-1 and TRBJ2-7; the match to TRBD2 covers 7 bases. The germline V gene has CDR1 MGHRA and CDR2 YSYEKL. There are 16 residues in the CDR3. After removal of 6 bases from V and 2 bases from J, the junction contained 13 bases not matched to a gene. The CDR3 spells CASSRRRAGETYEQYF. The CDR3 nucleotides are TGCGCCAGCAGTCGTCGGCGGGCGGGGGAGACCTACGAGCAGTACTTC.

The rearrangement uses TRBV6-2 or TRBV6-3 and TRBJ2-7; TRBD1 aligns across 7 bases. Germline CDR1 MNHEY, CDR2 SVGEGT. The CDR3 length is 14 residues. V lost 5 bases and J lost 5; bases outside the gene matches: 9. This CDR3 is CASSRRTGPNEQYF. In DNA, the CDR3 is TGTGCCAGCAGTCGCCGGACAGGACCCAACGAGCAGTACTTC.

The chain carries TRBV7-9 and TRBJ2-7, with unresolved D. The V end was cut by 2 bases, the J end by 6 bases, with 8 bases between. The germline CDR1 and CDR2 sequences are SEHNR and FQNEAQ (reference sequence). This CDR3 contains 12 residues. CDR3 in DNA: TGTGCCAGCAGCTTAAAGGCAGGCGAGCAGTACTTC. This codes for CASSLKAGEQYF.

The chain's CDR3 is CASSANRGRNEQFF. The CDR3 DNA sequence: TGTGCCAGCAGCGCCAACAGGGGGCGGAATGAGCAGTTCTTC. The gene calls are TRBV7-6 and TRBJ2-1; 9 bases agree with TRBD1. Trimming cost V 5 bases and J 7 bases; bases outside gene matches: 6. The CDR3 runs to 14 residues. Germline CDR1 SGHVS, CDR2 FNYEAQ.

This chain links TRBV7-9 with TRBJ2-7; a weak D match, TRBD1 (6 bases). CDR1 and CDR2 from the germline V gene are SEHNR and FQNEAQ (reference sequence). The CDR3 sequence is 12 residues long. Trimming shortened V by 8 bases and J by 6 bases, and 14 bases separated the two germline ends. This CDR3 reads CASQVGALEQYF. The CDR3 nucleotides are TGTGCCAGCCAAGTGGGGGCCCTCGAGCAGTACTTC.

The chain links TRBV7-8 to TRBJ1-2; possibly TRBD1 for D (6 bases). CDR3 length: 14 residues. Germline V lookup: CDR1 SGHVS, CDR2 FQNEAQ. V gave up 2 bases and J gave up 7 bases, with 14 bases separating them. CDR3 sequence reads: CASSLTGYRGGYTF. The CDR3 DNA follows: TGTGCCAGCAGCTTAACAGGGTATCGAGGTGGCTACACCTTC.

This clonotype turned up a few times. In DNA form, the CDR3 reads TGTGCCAGCAGCTTAGAGCGACAGAACTACAATGAGCAGTTCTTC. Protein sequence: CASSLERQNYNEQFF. The V call is TRBV7-2, the J call TRBJ2-5; TRBD1 might be the D (5 bases). The J call may be incorrect, as the DNA end agrees better with TRBJ2-1. This CDR3 is 15 amino acids long. Germline V lookup: CDR1 SGHTA, CDR2 FQGNSA.

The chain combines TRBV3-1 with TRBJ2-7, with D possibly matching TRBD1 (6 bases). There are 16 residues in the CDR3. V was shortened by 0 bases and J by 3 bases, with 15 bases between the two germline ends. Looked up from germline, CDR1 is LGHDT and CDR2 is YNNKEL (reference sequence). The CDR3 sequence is CASSQEKQGTGYEQYF. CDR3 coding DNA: TGTGCCAGCAGCCAAGAAAAGCAGGGGACCGGCTACGAGCAGTACTTC.

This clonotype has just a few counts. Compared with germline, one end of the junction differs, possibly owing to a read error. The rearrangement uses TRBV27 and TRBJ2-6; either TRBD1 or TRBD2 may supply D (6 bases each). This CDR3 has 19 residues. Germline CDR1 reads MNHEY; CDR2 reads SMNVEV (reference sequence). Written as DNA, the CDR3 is TGTGCCAGCAGTTCTTTCGTCGGGGGCCTAGGCTCTGGGGCCAACGGCCTGACTTTC. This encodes CASSSFVGGLGSGANGLTF.

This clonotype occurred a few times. Here the CDR3 reads CASSQAPIRESIQYF. CDR3 bases: TGCGCCAGCAGCCAAGCCCCCATTAGGGAGAGCATTCAGTACTTC. The V and J genes are TRBV4-3 and TRBJ2-4; the D gene is possibly TRBD2 (5 bases). V lost 1 base, J lost 9 bases, and 16 bases lay in between. Germline CDR1 LGHNA, CDR2 YSLEER. The CDR3 length is 15 residues.

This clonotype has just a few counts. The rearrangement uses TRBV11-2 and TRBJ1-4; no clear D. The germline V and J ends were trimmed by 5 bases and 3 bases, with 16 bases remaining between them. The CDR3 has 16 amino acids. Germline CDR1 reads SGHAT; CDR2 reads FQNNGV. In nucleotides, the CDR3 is TGTGCCAGCAGCCTGACCGGGAGCGGGGCTAATGAAAAACTGTTTTTT. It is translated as CASSLTGSGANEKLFF.

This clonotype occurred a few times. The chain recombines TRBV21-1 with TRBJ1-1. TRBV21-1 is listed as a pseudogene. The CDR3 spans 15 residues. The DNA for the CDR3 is TGTGCCAGCAGCAAAGCGCTCGGCTTTCCCACTGAAGCTTTCTTT. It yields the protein CASSKALGFPTEAFF.

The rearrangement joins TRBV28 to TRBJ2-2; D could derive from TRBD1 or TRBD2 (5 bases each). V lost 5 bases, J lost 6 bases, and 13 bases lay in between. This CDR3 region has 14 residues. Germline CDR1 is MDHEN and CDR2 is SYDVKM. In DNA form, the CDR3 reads TGTGCCAGCAGTCCTCCCGGGACGGCCGGGGAGCTGTTTTTT. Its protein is CASSPPGTAGELFF. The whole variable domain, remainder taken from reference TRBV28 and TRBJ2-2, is DVKVTQSSRYLVKRTGEKVFLECVQDMDHENMFWYRQDPGLGLRLIYFSYDVKMKEKGDIPEGYSVSREKKERFSLILESASTNQTSMYLCASSPPGTAGELFFGEGSRLTVL.

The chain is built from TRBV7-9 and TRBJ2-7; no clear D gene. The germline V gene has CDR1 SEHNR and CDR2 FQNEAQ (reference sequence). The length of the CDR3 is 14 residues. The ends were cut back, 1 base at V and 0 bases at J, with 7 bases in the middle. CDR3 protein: CASSLDSHSYEQYF. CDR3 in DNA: TGTGCCAGCAGCTTAGATAGCCACTCCTACGAGCAGTACTTC.

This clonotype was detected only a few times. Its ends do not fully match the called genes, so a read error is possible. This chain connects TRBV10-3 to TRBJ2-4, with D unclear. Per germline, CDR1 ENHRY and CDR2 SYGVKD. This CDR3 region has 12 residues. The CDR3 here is CTISDSGNIQYF. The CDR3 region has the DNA TGTACCATCAGTGATTCGGGTAACATTCAGTACTTC.

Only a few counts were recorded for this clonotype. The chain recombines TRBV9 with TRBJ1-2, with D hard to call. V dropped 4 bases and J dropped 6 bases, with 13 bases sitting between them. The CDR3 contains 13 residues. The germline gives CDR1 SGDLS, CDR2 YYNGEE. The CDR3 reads CASSPQTGDGYTF. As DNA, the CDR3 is TGTGCCAGCAGCCCCCAAACCGGGGATGGCTACACCTTC.

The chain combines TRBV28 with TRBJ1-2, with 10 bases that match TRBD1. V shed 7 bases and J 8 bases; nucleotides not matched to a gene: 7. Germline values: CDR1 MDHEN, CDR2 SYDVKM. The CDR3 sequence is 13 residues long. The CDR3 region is CASTRGTGEGYTF. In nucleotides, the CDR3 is TGTGCCAGCACCCGAGGGACAGGGGAGGGCTACACCTTC.

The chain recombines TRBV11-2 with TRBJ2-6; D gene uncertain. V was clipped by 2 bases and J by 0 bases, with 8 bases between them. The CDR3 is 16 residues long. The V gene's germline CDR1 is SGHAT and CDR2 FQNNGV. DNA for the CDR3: TGTGCCAGCAGCTTAACGACTTCCTCTGGGGCCAACGTCCTGACTTTC. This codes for CASSLTTSSGANVLTF.

The CDR3 DNA is TGTGCCAGCAGTCCCCGACCCGACTACGAGCAGTACTTC. Residues: CASSPRPDYEQYF. The rearrangement joins TRBV2 to TRBJ2-5; D is unresolved. The J call may be faulty, since TRBJ2-7 better matches the DNA end. CDR3 length: 13 residues. Germline V gene data show CDR1 as SNHLY and CDR2 as FYNNEI.

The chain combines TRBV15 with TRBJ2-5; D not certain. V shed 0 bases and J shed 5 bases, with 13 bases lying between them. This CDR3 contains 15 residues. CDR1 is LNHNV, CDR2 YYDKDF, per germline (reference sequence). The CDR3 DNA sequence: TGTGCCACCAGCAGAGAGCCCCGCTCTAGTGAGACCCAGTACTTC. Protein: CATSREPRSSETQYF.

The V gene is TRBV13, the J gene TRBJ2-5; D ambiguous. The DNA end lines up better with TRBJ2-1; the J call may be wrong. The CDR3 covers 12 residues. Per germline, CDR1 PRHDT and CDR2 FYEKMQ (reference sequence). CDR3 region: CASKHPAAPQFF. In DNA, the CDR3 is TGTGCCAGCAAACATCCGGCGGCCCCTCAGTTCTTC.

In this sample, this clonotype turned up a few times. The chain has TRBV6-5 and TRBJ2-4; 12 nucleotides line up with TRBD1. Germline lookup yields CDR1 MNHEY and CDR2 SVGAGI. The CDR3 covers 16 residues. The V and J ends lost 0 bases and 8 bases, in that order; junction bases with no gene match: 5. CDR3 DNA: TGTGCCAGCAGTTACTCAGGGACAGGGGGCTTAGACATTCAGTACTTC. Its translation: CASSYSGTGGLDIQYF.

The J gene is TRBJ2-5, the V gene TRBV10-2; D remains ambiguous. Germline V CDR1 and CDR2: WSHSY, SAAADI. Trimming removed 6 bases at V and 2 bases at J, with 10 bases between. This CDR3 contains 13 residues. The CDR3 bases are TGCGCCAGCAGGGACCTTTTTCAAGAGACCCAGTACTTC. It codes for CASRDLFQETQYF.